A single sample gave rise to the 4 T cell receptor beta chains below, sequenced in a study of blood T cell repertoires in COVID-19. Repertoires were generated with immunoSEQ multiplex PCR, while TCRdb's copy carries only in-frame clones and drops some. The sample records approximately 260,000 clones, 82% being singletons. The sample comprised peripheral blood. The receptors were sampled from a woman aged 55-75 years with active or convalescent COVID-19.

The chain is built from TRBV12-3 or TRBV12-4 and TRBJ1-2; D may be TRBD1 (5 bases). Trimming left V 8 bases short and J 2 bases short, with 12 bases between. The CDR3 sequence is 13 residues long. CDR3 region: CASSGGFNYGYTF. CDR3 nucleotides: TGTGCCAGCTCCGGGGGATTCAACTATGGCTACACCTTC.

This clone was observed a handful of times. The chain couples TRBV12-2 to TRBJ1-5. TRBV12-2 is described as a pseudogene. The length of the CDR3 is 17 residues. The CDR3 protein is CASRLRGGPLGNQPQHF. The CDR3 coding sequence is TGTGCAAGTCGCTTACGGGGGGGTCCCCTCGGCAATCAGCCCCAGCATTTT.

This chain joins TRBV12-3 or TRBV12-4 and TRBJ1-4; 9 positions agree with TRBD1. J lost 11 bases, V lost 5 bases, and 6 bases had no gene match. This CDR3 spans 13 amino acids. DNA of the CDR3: TGTGCCAGCAGTGCGGGACAGGGAGGGAAACTGTTTTTT. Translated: CASSAGQGGKLFF.

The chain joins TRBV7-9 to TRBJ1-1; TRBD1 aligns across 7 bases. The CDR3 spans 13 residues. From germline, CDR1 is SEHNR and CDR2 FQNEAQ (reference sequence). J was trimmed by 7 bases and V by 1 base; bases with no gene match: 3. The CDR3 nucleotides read TGTGCCAGCAGCTTAGGGACAGGAAATGAAGCTTTCTTT. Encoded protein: CASSLGTGNEAFF.